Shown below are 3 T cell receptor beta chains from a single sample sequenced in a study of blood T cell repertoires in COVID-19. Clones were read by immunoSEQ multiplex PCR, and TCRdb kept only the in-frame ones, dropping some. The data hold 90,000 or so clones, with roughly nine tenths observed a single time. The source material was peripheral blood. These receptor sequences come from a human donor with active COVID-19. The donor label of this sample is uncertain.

DNA of the CDR3: TGTGCCAGCAGCGAGTACAGGGGTGAGACCCAGTACTTC. Amino acids: CASSEYRGETQYF. The gene calls are TRBV7-9 and TRBJ2-5, with 7 bases lining up with TRBD1. CDR1 and CDR2 (germline): SEHNR, FQNEAQ (reference sequence). V shed 5 bases, J shed 5 bases, and the junction held 5 bases outside the gene matches. The CDR3 sequence is 13 residues long.

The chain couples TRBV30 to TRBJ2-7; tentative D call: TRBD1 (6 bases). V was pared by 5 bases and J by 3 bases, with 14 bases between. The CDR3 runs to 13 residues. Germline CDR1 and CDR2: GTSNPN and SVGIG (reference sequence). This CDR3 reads CAWDAGTNYEQYF. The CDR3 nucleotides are TGTGCCTGGGATGCCGGGACAAACTACGAGCAGTACTTC.

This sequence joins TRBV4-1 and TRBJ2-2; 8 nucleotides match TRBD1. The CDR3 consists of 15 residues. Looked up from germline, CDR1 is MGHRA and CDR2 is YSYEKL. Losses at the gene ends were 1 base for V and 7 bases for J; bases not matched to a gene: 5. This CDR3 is CASSQVDRESGELFF. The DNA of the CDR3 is TGCGCCAGCAGCCAAGTGGACAGGGAGAGCGGGGAGCTGTTTTTT.